These 26 T cell receptor beta chains came from one sample sequenced in a study of OX40 agonist ivuxolimab in advanced cancers. The table came from immunoSEQ multiplex PCR; TCRdb's copy has only in-frame clones and leaves some out. In the table there are 80,000 to 90,000 clones, around 84% of which are singletons. The sample was CD4+ or CD8+ T cells sorted from blood, taken in a trial of the OX40 agonist ivuxolimab. All receptors come from an adult with an advanced solid tumor such as melanoma, head and neck, liver or kidney cancer.

The chain carries TRBV6-1 and TRBJ1-4; 8 bases are shared with TRBD1. Trimming cost V 4 bases and J 4 bases; bases outside gene matches: 5. Germline CDR1 reads MNHNS; CDR2 reads SASEGT. The CDR3 runs 15 residues. The CDR3 is CASSGGDRYNEKLFF. CDR3 sequence (DNA): TGTGCCAGCAGTGGAGGGGACAGGTATAATGAAAAACTGTTTTTT.

The chain carries TRBV5-1 and TRBJ2-5; D might be TRBD2 (6 bases). V lost 0 bases, J lost 5 bases, and 14 bases lay in between. This CDR3 spans 15 amino acids. Per the germline V gene, CDR1 is SGHRS and CDR2 is YFSETQ. The CDR3 DNA sequence: TGCGCCAGCAGCTTGGCTTATGGGACTTGGGAGACCCAGTACTTC. Its translation is CASSLAYGTWETQYF. The whole variable domain, filled in from reference TRBV5-1 and TRBJ2-5, reads KAGVTQTPRYLIKTRGQQVTLSCSPISGHRSVSWYQQTPGQGLQFLFEYFSETQRNKGNFPGRFSGRQFSNSRSEMNVSTLELGDSALYLCASSLAYGTWETQYFGPGTRLLVL.

The chain joins TRBV14 to TRBJ2-7, with D unresolved. CDR3 length equals 13 residues. CDR1 is SGHDN and CDR2 is FVKESK in the germline V gene. V lost 1 base, J lost 7 bases, and 11 bases lay in between. CDR3 protein: CASSQAKYGEQYF. CDR3 bases: TGTGCCAGCAGCCAAGCGAAGTATGGAGAGCAGTACTTC. The variable domain in full, completed from reference TRBV14 and TRBJ2-7, reads EAGVTQFPSHSVIEKGQTVTLRCDPISGHDNLYWYRRVMGKEIKFLLHFVKESKQDESGMPNNRFLAERTGGTYSTLKVQPAELEDSGVYFCASSQAKYGEQYFGPGTRLTVT.

In its sample, this clone was seen once. The CDR3 nucleotides are TGTGCCAGCAGCTTAACCGACACTTCCTACGAGCAGTACTTC. Translating gives CASSLTDTSYEQYF. The chain has TRBV7-2 and TRBJ2-7; D unclear. The CDR3 spans 14 residues. Trimming took 2 bases from V and 1 from J, leaving 9 bases between them. Germline lookup yields CDR1 SGHTA and CDR2 FQGNSA.

V usage is TRBV27 and J usage is TRBJ1-2; D possibly corresponds to TRBD1 (5 bases). The ends were cut back, 4 bases at V and 7 bases at J, with 7 bases in the middle. This CDR3 has 11 amino acids. Germline V lookup: CDR1 MNHEY, CDR2 SMNVEV (reference sequence). The CDR3 DNA reads TGTGCCAGCAGTTCAGGGCTTGGCTACACCTTC. Amino acids: CASSSGLGYTF.

This clone was counted many times. The genes are TRBV2 and TRBJ2-1, with a weak D call TRBD2 (5 bases). CDR1 and CDR2 from the germline V gene are SNHLY and FYNNEI. Trimming pared 2 bases from V and 9 bases from J, leaving 17 bases between. This CDR3 has 15 amino acids. Here the CDR3 reads CASSEWTTRDSEQFF. CDR3 sequence (DNA): TGTGCCAGCAGTGAATGGACGACGAGGGATAGTGAGCAGTTCTTC.

This sequence joins TRBV6-5 and TRBJ2-1; possible D gene TRBD1, 5 bases. Germline-derived CDR1 and CDR2 are MNHEY and SVGAGI. The ends were cut back, 0 bases at V and 8 bases at J, with 14 bases in the middle. There are 15 residues in the CDR3. The CDR3: CASSYSLPAGYEQFF. The DNA for the CDR3 is TGTGCCAGCAGTTACTCCTTACCGGCAGGGTATGAGCAGTTCTTC.

CDR3 sequence reads: CASRRRDTLRDYTF. Written as DNA, the CDR3 is TGTGCCAGTAGGAGAAGGGACACCCTGAGGGACTACACCTTC. V usage is TRBV19 and J usage is TRBJ1-2, with D tentatively TRBD1 (6 bases). The CDR3 is made up of 14 amino acids. V lost 6 bases and J 10 bases, leaving 21 bases between the germline ends. Per germline, CDR1 LNHDA and CDR2 SQIVND (reference sequence).

The chain recombines TRBV7-2 with TRBJ2-7, with D maybe TRBD1 (5 bases). This CDR3 is built from 13 residues. Germline V gene lookup returns CDR1 SGHTA and CDR2 FQGNSA. V lost 6 bases and J 2 bases, leaving 11 bases between the germline ends. The CDR3 DNA is TGTGCCAGCAGTGCGGCAGGGACCTACGAGCAGTACTTC. Translated, it gives CASSAAGTYEQYF.

J is TRBJ2-7 and V is TRBV7-3; possible D gene TRBD1, 5 bases. Germline V gene lookup returns CDR1 SGHTA and CDR2 FQGTGA. The CDR3 is 14 amino acids. Between the trimmed V and J ends, which lost 1 base and 6 bases, there was a span of 13 bases. The CDR3 nucleotides are TGTGCCAGCAGCTTAAACGGGCAGGGTAGCGAGCAGTACTTC. This codes for CASSLNGQGSEQYF.

This clone showed up just a few times. This chain uses TRBV7-3 with TRBJ1-1, with 10 nucleotides matching TRBD1. Germline-derived CDR1 and CDR2 are SGHTA and FQGTGA. The CDR3 sequence is 15 residues long. Unmatched junction bases numbered 8, after V lost 3 bases and J lost 7 bases. As DNA, the CDR3 is TGTGCCAGCAGCTTTTATCCGGGACAGGGGTTTGAAGCTTTCTTT. Its translation: CASSFYPGQGFEAFF.

This chain links TRBV4-2 with TRBJ2-5, with 7 bases identical to TRBD2. Per germline, CDR1 LGHNA and CDR2 YNFKEQ. The length of the CDR3 is 15 residues. With V trimmed by 2 bases and J by 5 bases, 8 bases remained unmatched. CDR3 protein: CASSQRLAGYETQYF. DNA for the CDR3: TGTGCCAGCAGCCAAAGACTAGCAGGGTATGAGACCCAGTACTTC.

The V call is TRBV27, the J call TRBJ1-2; the match to TRBD1 covers 9 bases. The V segment lost 3 bases and the J segment 8 bases; nucleotides outside the gene matches: 7. Germline loops: CDR1 MNHEY, CDR2 SMNVEV (reference sequence). The length of the CDR3 is 14 residues. The CDR3, as DNA: TGTGCCAGCAGTTTCGGGGACAGGGTGGAGGGCTACACCTTC. This gives the protein CASSFGDRVEGYTF.

The rearrangement uses TRBV5-1 and TRBJ1-1; tentatively, D is TRBD1 (5 bases). Deletions cut 3 bases from V and 4 bases from J, with 13 bases between. The CDR3 consists of 14 residues. The germline V gene has CDR1 SGHRS and CDR2 YFSETQ. CDR3 nucleotide sequence: TGCGCCAGCAGCTGGGACGGAGGCGGCACTGAAGCTTTCTTT. Its protein is CASSWDGGGTEAFF.

This clone was found a few times. This chain joins TRBV12-5 and TRBJ1-5; TRBD1 matches 8 bases. Looked up from germline, CDR1 is LGHNT and CDR2 is FRNRAP. The CDR3 loop spans 16 amino acids. The V and J ends lost 1 base and 2 bases, in that order; junction bases with no gene match: 4. CDR3 bases: TGTGCTAGTGGTTTGGGCATGACAGGGGGCAATCAGCCCCAGCATTTT. Amino acids: CASGLGMTGGNQPQHF.

V gene TRBV28 combines with J gene TRBJ1-1; 7 bases map to TRBD1. Losses at the gene ends were 6 bases for V and 3 bases for J; bases not matched to a gene: 7. The CDR3 is 14 residues long. Per the germline V gene, CDR1 is MDHEN and CDR2 is SYDVKM. CDR3 amino acids: CASRGRQGHTEAFF. The DNA of the CDR3 is TGTGCCAGCAGGGGGAGACAGGGTCACACTGAAGCTTTCTTT.

The CDR3 bases are TGTGCCAGCAGCTTATTTACAGGGGGCACTGAAGCTTTCTTT. As protein: CASSLFTGGTEAFF. The rearrangement joins TRBV7-2 to TRBJ1-1; 8 bases match TRBD1. The trim removed 2 bases at V and 4 bases at J, leaving 3 bases unmatched. The germline CDR1 and CDR2 sequences are SGHTA and FQGNSA. The CDR3 covers 14 residues. Combining the CDR3 with reference TRBV7-2 and TRBJ1-1 gives the whole variable domain GAGVSQSPSNKVTEKGKDVELRCDPISGHTALYWYRQSLGQGLEFLIYFQGNSAPDKSGLPSDRFSAERTGGSVSTLTIQRTQQEDSAVYLCASSLFTGGTEAFFGQGTRLTVV.

The rearrangement links TRBV5-1 to TRBJ1-2; tentative D call: TRBD1 (6 bases). Germline lookup yields CDR1 SGHRS and CDR2 YFSETQ. This CDR3 is 14 amino acids long. Trimming pared 0 bases from V and 4 bases from J, leaving 10 bases between. This CDR3 is CASSLDGQTYGYTF. CDR3 DNA sequence: TGCGCCAGCAGCTTGGATGGACAGACCTATGGCTACACCTTC.

V gene TRBV5-1 combines with J gene TRBJ1-1, with 7 bases identical to TRBD1. V was clipped by 4 bases and J by 4 bases; unmatched bases: 7. The CDR3 spans 14 residues. The germline V gene has CDR1 SGHRS and CDR2 YFSETQ. The CDR3 bases are TGCGCCAGCAGCCTGGGACAGCCGGTCACTGAAGCTTTCTTT. As protein: CASSLGQPVTEAFF.

This chain connects TRBV18 to TRBJ2-7; 9 bases line up with TRBD1. Germline V lookup: CDR1 KGHSH, CDR2 LQKENI. The junction had 7 bases not matched to a gene; V was cut back by 3 bases and J by 7 bases. This CDR3 has 14 amino acids. CDR3 DNA: TGTGCCAGCTCACCGGGACAGGGAGGTGAAGAGCAGTACTTC. Amino acid sequence: CASSPGQGGEEQYF.

The V call is TRBV9, the J call TRBJ2-5, with 7 bases lining up with TRBD2. Germline V gives CDR1 SGDLS, CDR2 YYNGEE. V lost 4 bases to trimming and J lost 2 bases; unmatched junction nucleotides: 11. The CDR3 runs to 16 residues. The CDR3 nucleotides are TGTGCCAGCAGCCAAAGGACTAGTCTGGGTCAAGAGACCCAGTACTTC. This translates into CASSQRTSLGQETQYF.

The chain recombines TRBV5-1 with TRBJ2-1, with D tentatively TRBD1 or TRBD2 (5 bases each). V lost 4 bases to trimming and J lost 4 bases, with 15 bases between them. The CDR3 covers 15 residues. The germline V gene encodes CDR1 SGHRS and CDR2 YFSETQ. CDR3 sequence (DNA): TGCGCCAGCAGCCTGCCGGGACGGTCATACAATGAGCAGTTCTTC. This gives the protein CASSLPGRSYNEQFF.

The V call is TRBV11-2, the J call TRBJ1-5; the D gene is possibly TRBD1 (6 bases). Germline V gene sequence: CDR1 SGHAT, CDR2 FQNNGV. Trimming removed 5 bases at V and 8 bases at J, with 16 bases between. The CDR3 consists of 14 residues. The CDR3 protein is CASSEVGGRKPQHF. The CDR3 bases are TGTGCCAGCAGCGAAGTTGGGGGGCGGAAGCCCCAGCATTTT.

This chain uses TRBV19 with TRBJ2-4; a possible D gene is TRBD1 (6 bases). The germline V gene encodes CDR1 LNHDA and CDR2 SQIVND (reference sequence). The germline V and J ends were trimmed by 1 base and 1 base, with 11 bases remaining between them. The CDR3 loop spans 16 amino acids. The CDR3 DNA follows: TGTGCCAGTAGTATAGTTAGGGGGACGGCCAAAAACATTCAGTACTTC. It specifies CASSIVRGTAKNIQYF.

V usage is TRBV7-9 and J usage is TRBJ2-3; TRBD1 agrees at 7 bases. The germline CDR1 and CDR2 sequences are SEHNR and FQNEAQ (reference sequence). V gave up 5 bases and J gave up 2 bases; unmatched junction bases: 10. CDR3 length equals 16 residues. This CDR3 is CASSPQGLANTDTQYF. In DNA form, the CDR3 reads TGTGCCAGCAGCCCACAGGGGTTGGCAAACACAGATACGCAGTATTTT.

The chain joins TRBV19 to TRBJ2-2, with TRBD2 matching 7 bases. The CDR3 is made up of 15 amino acids. V shed 2 bases and J 1 base; nucleotides not matched to a gene: 1. CDR1 and CDR2 (germline): LNHDA, SQIVND (reference sequence). CDR3 nucleotides: TGTGCCAGTAGTATATCGGGGGGGAACACCGGGGAGCTGTTTTTT. Its translation: CASSISGGNTGELFF.